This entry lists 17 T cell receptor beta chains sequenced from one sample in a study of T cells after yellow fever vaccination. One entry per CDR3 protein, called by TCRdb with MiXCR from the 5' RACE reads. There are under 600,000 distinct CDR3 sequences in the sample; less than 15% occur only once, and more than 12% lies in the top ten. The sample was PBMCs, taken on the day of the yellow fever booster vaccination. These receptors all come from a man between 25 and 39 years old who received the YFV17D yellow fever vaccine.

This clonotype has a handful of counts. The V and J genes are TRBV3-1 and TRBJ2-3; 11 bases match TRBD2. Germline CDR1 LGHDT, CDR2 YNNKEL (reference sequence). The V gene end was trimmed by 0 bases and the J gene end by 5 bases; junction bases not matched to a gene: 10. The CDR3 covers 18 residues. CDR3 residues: CASSQDPPLAGVGDTQYF. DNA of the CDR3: TGTGCCAGCAGCCAAGATCCCCCACTAGCGGGAGTTGGAGATACGCAGTATTTT.

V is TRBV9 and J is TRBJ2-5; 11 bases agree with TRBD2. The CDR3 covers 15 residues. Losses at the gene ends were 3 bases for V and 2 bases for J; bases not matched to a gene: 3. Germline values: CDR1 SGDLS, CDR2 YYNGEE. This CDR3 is CASSAIAGGQETQYF. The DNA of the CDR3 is TGTGCCAGCAGCGCGATAGCGGGAGGGCAAGAGACCCAGTACTTC.

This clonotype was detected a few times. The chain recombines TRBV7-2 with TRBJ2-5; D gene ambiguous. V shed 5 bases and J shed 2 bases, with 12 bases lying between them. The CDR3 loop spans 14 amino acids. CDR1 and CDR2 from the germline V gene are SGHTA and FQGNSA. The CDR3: CASSRSGQQETQYF. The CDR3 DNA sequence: TGTGCCAGCAGCCGTAGTGGGCAGCAAGAGACCCAGTACTTC. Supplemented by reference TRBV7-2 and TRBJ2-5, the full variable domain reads GAGVSQSPSNKVTEKGKDVELRCDPISGHTALYWYRQSLGQGLEFLIYFQGNSAPDKSGLPSDRFSAERTGGSVSTLTIQRTQQEDSAVYLCASSRSGQQETQYFGPGTRLLVL.

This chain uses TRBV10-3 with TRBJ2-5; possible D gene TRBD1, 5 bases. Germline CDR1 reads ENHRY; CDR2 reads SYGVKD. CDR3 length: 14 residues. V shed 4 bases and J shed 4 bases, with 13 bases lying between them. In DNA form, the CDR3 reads TGTGCCATCAGTGGTCCAGGGAAAGGAGAGACCCAGTACTTC. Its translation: CAISGPGKGETQYF.

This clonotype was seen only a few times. The CDR3 DNA is TGTGCCAGCAGCTCCGGGACTAGCCGGGAGCAGTTCTTC. Encoded protein: CASSSGTSREQFF. This chain uses TRBV5-6 with TRBJ2-1; 9 bases fit TRBD2. The germline CDR1 and CDR2 sequences are SGHDT and YYEEEE. This CDR3 is 13 amino acids long. Trimming took 3 bases from V and 10 from J; bases not matched to a gene: 5. The full variable domain, its missing parts supplied by reference TRBV5-6 and TRBJ2-1, is DAGVTQSPTHLIKTRGQQVTLRCSPKSGHDTVSWYQQALGQGPQFIFQYYEEEERQRGNFPDRFSGHQFPNYSSELNVNALLLGDSALYLCASSSGTSREQFFGPGTRLTVL.

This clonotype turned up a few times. Here the CDR3 reads CASSLAENSPLHF. The DNA for the CDR3 is TGTGCCAGCAGTTTAGCAGAGAATTCACCCCTCCACTTT. The V gene is TRBV12-3 or TRBV12-4, the J gene TRBJ1-6; D is unclear. The CDR3 loop spans 13 amino acids. V was trimmed by 0 bases and J by 7 bases, leaving 4 bases between them.

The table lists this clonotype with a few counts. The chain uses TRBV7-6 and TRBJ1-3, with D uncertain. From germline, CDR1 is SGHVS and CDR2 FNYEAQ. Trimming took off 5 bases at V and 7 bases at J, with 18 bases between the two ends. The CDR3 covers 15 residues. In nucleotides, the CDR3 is TGTGCCAGCAGCCAAGGAAGAGGGTTTGCCAACACCATATATTTT. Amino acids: CASSQGRGFANTIYF. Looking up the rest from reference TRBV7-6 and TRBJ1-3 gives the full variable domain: GAGVSQSPRYKVTKRGQDVALRCDPISGHVSLYWYRQALGQGPEFLTYFNYEAQQDKSGLPNDRFSAERPEGSISTLTIQRTEQRDSAMYRCASSQGRGFANTIYFGEGSWLTVV.

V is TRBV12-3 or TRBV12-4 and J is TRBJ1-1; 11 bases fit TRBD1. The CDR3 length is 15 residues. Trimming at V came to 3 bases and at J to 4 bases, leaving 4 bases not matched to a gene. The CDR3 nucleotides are TGTGCCAGCAGTTTTATCGGGACAGGGGGCACTGAAGCTTTCTTT. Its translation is CASSFIGTGGTEAFF.

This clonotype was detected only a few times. CDR3 protein: CASSWLAGVLTYNEQFF. Here the CDR3 DNA reads TGCGCCAGCAGCTGGCTAGCGGGAGTCTTGACGTACAATGAGCAGTTCTTC. V and J are TRBV5-1 and TRBJ2-1, with 10 bases fitting TRBD2. The CDR3 is 17 amino acids. Germline V gene data show CDR1 as SGHRS and CDR2 as YFSETQ. V shed 3 bases, J shed 4 bases, and the junction held 10 bases outside the gene matches. The complete variable domain, with remaining parts taken from reference TRBV5-1 and TRBJ2-1, reads KAGVTQTPRYLIKTRGQQVTLSCSPISGHRSVSWYQQTPGQGLQFLFEYFSETQRNKGNFPGRFSGRQFSNSRSEMNVSTLELGDSALYLCASSWLAGVLTYNEQFFGPGTRLTVL.

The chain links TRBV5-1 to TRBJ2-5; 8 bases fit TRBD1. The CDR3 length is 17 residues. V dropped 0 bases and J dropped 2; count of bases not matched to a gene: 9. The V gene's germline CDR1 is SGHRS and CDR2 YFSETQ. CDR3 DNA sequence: TGCGCCAGCAGCTTGGCAGGGGGCGCGATGGGACAAGAGACCCAGTACTTC. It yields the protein CASSLAGGAMGQETQYF.

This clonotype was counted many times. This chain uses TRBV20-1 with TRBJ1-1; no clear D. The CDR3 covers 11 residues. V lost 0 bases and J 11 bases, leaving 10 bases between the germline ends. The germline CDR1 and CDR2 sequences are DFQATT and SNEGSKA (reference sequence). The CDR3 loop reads CSARDLPSAFF. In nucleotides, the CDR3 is TGCAGTGCTAGAGACCTACCCTCGGCTTTCTTT.

CDR3 loop: CASAEEWGMVWGTNLFTDTQYF. In DNA form, the CDR3 reads TGTGCCAGCGCTGAGGAATGGGGGATGGTCTGGGGGACCAATTTATTCACAGATACGCAGTATTTT. The chain recombines TRBV13 with TRBJ2-3; either TRBD1 or TRBD2 may fit D (5 bases each). The CDR3 spans 22 residues. CDR1 PRHDT and CDR2 FYEKMQ come from the germline V gene (reference sequence). The V end lost 8 bases, the J end lost 2 bases, and 38 bases lay between the germline ends.

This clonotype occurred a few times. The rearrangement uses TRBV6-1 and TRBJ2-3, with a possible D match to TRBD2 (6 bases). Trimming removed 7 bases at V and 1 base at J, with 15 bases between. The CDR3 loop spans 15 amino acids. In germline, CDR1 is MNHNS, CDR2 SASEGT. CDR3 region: CASNPLGGGTDTQYF. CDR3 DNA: TGTGCCAGCAATCCCTTAGGCGGGGGCACAGATACGCAGTATTTT.

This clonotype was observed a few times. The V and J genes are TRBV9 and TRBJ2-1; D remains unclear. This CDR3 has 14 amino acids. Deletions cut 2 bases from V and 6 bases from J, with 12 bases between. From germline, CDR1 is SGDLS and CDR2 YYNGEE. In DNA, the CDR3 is TGTGCCAGCAGCGTCGGGCCCCCCCCCAATGAGCAGTTCTTC. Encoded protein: CASSVGPPPNEQFF.

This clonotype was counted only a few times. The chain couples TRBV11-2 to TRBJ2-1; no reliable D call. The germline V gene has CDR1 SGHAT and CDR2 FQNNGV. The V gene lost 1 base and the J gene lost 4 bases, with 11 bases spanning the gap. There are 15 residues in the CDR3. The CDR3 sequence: CASSLGKGRYNEQFF. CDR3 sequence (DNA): TGTGCCAGCAGCTTAGGGAAGGGTAGATACAATGAGCAGTTCTTC. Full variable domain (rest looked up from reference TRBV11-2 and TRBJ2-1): EAGVAQSPRYKIIEKRQSVAFWCNPISGHATLYWYQQILGQGPKLLIQFQNNGVVDDSQLPKDRFSAERLKGVDSTLKIQPAKLEDSAVYLCASSLGKGRYNEQFFGPGTRLTVL.

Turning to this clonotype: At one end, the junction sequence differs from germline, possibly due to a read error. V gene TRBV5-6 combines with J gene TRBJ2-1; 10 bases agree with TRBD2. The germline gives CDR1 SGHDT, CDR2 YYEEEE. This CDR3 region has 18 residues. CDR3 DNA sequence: TGTGCCAGCAGCTCCACATTTAGCGGGAGGAGCTCCTTCAATGAGCAGTTCTTC. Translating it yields CASSSTFSGRSSFNEQFF.

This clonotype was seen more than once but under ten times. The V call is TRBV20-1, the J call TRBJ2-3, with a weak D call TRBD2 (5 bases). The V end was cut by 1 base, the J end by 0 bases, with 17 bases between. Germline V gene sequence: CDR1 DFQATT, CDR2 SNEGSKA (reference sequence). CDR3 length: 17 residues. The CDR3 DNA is TGCAGTGCTAGAGGCATGGAGGTGCGGAAAAGCACAGATACGCAGTATTTT. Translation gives CSARGMEVRKSTDTQYF.